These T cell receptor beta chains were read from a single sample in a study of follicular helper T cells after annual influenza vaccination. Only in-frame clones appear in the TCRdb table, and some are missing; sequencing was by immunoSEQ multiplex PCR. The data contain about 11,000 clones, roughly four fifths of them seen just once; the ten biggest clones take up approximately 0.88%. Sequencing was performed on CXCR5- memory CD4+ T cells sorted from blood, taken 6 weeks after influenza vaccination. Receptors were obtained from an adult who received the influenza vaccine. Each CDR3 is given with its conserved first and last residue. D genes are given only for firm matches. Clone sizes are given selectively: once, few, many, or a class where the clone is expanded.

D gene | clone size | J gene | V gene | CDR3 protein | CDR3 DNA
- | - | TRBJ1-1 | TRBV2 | CASSATDSYTEAFF | TGTGCCAGCAGCGCGACCGACAGCTACACTGAAGCTTTCTTT
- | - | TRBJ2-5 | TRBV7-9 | CASSSRTSQGQYF | TGTGCCAGCAGCTCTCGGACTTCCCAAGGCCAGTACTTC
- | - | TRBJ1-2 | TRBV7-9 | CASSPVGGYGYTF | TGTGCCAGCAGCCCCGTGGGCGGCTATGGCTACACCTTC
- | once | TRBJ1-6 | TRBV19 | CASSIVGTGNSPLHF | TGTGCCAGTAGTATAGTAGGAACAGGGAATTCACCCCTCCACTTT
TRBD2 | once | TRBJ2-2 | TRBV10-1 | CASSITSGGPTGELFF | TGCGCCAGCAGTATTACTAGCGGGGGGCCCACCGGGGAGCTGTTTTTT
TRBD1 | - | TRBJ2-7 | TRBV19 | CASSTRDRSYEQYF | TGTGCCAGTAGTACCCGGGACAGGTCCTACGAGCAGTACTTC
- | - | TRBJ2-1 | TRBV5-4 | CASSLGVFEQFF | TGTGCCAGCAGCTTGGGGGTATTTGAGCAGTTCTTC
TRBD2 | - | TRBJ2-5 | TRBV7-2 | CASSWGLAVGETQYF | TGTGCCAGCAGCTGGGGACTAGCGGTTGGAGAGACCCAGTACTTC
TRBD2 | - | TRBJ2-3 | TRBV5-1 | CASSRTRVPDTQYF | TGCGCCAGCAGCCGGACTAGGGTCCCAGATACGCAGTATTTT
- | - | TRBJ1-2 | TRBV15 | CATSRGGRGPDGYTF | TGTGCCACCAGCAGAGGGGGCCGCGGCCCGGATGGCTACACCTTC
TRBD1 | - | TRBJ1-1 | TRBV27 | CASSPIAGQGNTEAFF | TGTGCCAGCAGTCCTATCGCGGGACAGGGGAACACTGAAGCTTTCTTT
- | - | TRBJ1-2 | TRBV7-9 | CASSLRDRGKHGYTF | TGTGCCAGCAGCCTGCGGGACCGAGGAAAGCATGGCTACACCTTC
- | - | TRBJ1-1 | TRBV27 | CASSRDTLATEAFF | TGTGCCAGCAGCAGGGACACGTTAGCCACTGAAGCTTTCTTT
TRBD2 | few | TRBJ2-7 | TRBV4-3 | CASSQEVAGRYEQYF | TGCGCCAGCAGCCAAGAAGTAGCGGGGAGGTACGAGCAGTACTTC
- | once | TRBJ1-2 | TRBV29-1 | CSVRRTEYGYTF | TGCAGCGTCCGGAGGACAGAGTATGGCTACACCTTC
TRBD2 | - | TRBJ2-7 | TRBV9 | CASSVSGGPSSYEQYF | TGTGCCAGCAGTGTCAGCGGGGGGCCGAGCTCCTACGAGCAGTACTTC
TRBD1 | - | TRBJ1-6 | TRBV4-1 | CASSQDETGQGRSPLHF | TGCGCCAGCAGCCAAGATGAGACGGGACAGGGGCGTTCACCCCTCCACTTT
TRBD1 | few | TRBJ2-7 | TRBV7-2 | CASSLVSGGGSYEQYF | TGTGCCAGCAGCCTGGTATCAGGGGGCGGATCCTACGAGCAGTACTTC
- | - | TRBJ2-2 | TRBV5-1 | CASSYGGLTGELFF | TGCGCCAGCAGCTACGGGGGCTTGACCGGGGAGCTGTTTTTT
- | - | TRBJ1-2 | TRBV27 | CASSSDSNYGYTF | TGTGCCAGCAGCTCCGACAGTAACTATGGCTACACCTTC
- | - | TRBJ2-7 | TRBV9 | CASSVRGGPYEQYF | TGTGCCAGCAGCGTGAGGGGGGGACCCTACGAGCAGTACTTC
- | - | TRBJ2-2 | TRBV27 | CASSPRTGITGELFF | TGTGCCAGCAGTCCGCGAACAGGGATCACCGGGGAGCTGTTTTTT
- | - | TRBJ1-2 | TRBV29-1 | CSANFDMAGYGYTF | TGCAGCGCTAACTTCGACATGGCTGGCTATGGCTACACCTTC
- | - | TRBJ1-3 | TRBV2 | CASSEQGFSGNTIYF | TGTGCCAGCAGTGAACAGGGTTTCTCTGGAAACACCATATATTTT
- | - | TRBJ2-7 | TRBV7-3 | CASSPGGGSQQQYF | TGTGCCAGCAGCCCGGGGGGCGGCTCCCAGCAGCAGTACTTC